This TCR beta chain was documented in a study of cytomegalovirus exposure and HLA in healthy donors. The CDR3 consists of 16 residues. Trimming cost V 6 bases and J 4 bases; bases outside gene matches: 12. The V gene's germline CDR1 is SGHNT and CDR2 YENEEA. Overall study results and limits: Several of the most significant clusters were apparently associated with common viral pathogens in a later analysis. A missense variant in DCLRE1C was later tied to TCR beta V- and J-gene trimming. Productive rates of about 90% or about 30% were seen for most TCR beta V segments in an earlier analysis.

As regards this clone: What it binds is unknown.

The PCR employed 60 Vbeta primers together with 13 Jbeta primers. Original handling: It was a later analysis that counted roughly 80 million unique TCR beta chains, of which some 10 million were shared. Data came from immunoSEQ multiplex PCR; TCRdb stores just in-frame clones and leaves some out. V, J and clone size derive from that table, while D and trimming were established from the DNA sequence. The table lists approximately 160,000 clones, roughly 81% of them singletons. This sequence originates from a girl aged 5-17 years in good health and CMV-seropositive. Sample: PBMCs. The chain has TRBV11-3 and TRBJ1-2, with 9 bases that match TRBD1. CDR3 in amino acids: CASRPGGGQGAYGYTF. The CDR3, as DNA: TGTGCCAGCAGACCAGGTGGGGGACAGGGCGCCTATGGCTACACCTTC.